This T cell receptor beta chain was sequenced during a study of blood T cell repertoires in COVID-19. Profiling relied on immunoSEQ multiplex PCR, and the TCRdb table lists in-frame clones only, not all of them. This table has some 200,000 clones, roughly four fifths appearing once. V dropped 5 bases and J dropped 6 bases, with 20 bases sitting between them. The CDR3 is 15 residues long. CDR1 is SGHTA, CDR2 FQGNSA, per germline. The chain uses TRBV7-2 and TRBJ2-7; a weak D match, TRBD2 (5 bases). Material for sequencing was PBMCs or T cells enriched from blood (not recorded which). The source is a man aged 40-55 years who had recovered from COVID-19. The CDR3 reads CASSATGNSDGEQYF. The CDR3 DNA reads TGTGCCAGCAGCGCTACCGGGAACTCCGACGGCGAGCAGTACTTC.